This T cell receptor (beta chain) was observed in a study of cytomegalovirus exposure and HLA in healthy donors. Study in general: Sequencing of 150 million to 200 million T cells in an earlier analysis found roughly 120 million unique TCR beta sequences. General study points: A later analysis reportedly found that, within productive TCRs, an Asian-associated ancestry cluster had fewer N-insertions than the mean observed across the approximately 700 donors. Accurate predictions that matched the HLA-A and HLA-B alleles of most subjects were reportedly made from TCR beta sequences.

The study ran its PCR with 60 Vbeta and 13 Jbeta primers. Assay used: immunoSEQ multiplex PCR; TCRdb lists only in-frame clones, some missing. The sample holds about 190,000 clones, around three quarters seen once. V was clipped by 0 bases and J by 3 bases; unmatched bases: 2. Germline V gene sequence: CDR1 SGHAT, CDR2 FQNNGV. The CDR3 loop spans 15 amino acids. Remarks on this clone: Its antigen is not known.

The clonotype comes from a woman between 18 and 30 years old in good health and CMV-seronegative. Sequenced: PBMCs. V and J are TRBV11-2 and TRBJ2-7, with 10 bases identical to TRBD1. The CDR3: CASSLETGGFYEQYF. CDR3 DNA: TGTGCCAGCAGCTTAGAGACAGGGGGCTTCTACGAGCAGTACTTC.